This T cell receptor (beta chain) was obtained from a study of OX40 agonist ivuxolimab in advanced cancers. Study summary: Allowance was made for prior anti-PD-1, anti-PD-L1 or anti-CTLA-4 therapy, and about 40% had some. The study, taken as a whole, reports: Several nonresponders also turned out to have low normalized T-cell clonal expansion.

Drawing of blood for sampling happened at baseline, at cycle 4 day 1, and at cycle 7 day 1. To note about this clone: Its cognate antigen is unknown.

V was shortened by 3 bases and J by 0 bases, with 9 bases between the two germline ends. Germline V gene data show CDR1 as SGHTA and CDR2 as FQGNSA. CDR3 length: 14 residues. The repertoire was sequenced with immunoSEQ multiplex PCR; TCRdb's copy has only in-frame clones and lacks some. The data show approximately 100,000 clones, 80% to 95% seen once. The sequence was obtained from an adult with an advanced solid tumor such as melanoma, head and neck, liver or kidney cancer. The sequenced sample was CD4+ or CD8+ T cells sorted from blood, obtained in a trial of the OX40 agonist ivuxolimab. The rearrangement joins TRBV7-2 to TRBJ2-7, with D unresolved. The DNA for the CDR3 is TGTGCCAGCAGCTTTGATCGGATCTCCTACGAGCAGTACTTC. It yields the protein CASSFDRISYEQYF.